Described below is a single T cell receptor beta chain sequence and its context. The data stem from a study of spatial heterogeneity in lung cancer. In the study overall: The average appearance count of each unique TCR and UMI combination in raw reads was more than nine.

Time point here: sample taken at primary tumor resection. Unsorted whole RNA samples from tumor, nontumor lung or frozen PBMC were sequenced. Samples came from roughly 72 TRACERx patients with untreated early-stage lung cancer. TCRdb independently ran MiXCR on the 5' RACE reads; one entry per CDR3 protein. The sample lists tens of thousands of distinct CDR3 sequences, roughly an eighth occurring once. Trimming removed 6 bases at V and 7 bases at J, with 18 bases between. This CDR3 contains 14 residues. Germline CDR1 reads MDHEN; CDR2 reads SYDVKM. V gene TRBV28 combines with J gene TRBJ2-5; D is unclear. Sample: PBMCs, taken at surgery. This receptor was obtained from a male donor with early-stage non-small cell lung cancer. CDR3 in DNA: TGTGCCAGCAGCCCCTTGTATGGAAGTGCGACCCAGTACTTC. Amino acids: CASSPLYGSATQYF.